Reported below is one T cell receptor (beta chain). The data derive from a study of T cell changes during pregnancy in multiple sclerosis. Libraries were prepared by immunoSEQ multiplex PCR; TCRdb keeps only in-frame clonotypes and omits some of them. The profile shows approximately 60,000 clones, 85% to 95% of them singletons. Germline V gives CDR1 KGHSH, CDR2 LQKENI. The CDR3 extends over 14 amino acids. Unmatched junction bases numbered 8, after V lost 3 bases and J lost 6 bases. The V gene is TRBV18, the J gene TRBJ2-7; 7 nucleotides line up with TRBD1. The source is a female donor with multiple sclerosis, enrolled in a pregnancy study. This specimen consisted of CD8+ T cells from peripheral blood mononuclear cells, obtained in the third trimester of pregnancy. CDR3 DNA sequence: TGTGCCAGCTCACCCGCAGGGGGAAAAGGCGAGCAGTACTTC. This encodes CASSPAGGKGEQYF.